The T cell receptor (beta chain) described here comes from a study of cytomegalovirus exposure and HLA in healthy donors. Study-level findings and limits: In vitro assays verified that a few CMV-associated chains recognized CMV antigens specifically. Cytomegalovirus status was reportedly diagnosed by the classifier with high sensitivity and specificity.

The assay was immunoSEQ multiplex PCR, and TCRdb's table has in-frame clones only and misses some. The sample contains fewer than 350,000 clones, around nine tenths of which appear only once. With respect to this clone: What it binds is not known.

Looked up from germline, CDR1 is SGHTA and CDR2 is FQGNSA. V was pared by 4 bases and J by 6 bases, with 6 bases of the junction left unmatched. The CDR3 consists of 14 residues. Sequencing was performed on PBMCs. This TCR was recovered from a woman under 30 in good health and CMV-seronegative. The V and J genes are TRBV7-2 and TRBJ1-5; 7 positions match TRBD1. DNA for the CDR3: TGTGCCAGCAGCTCCGACAGGGCGAGTCAGCCCCAGCATTTT. It specifies CASSSDRASQPQHF.